This TCR beta chain was recovered during a study of blood T cells in healthy people across ages. Next came a second PCR, run for roughly 6 to 11 cycles, which used a sample-barcoded 5' primer along with a J-beta primer mix. TCRdb used MiXCR to reprocess the 5' RACE reads, holding one entry per CDR3 protein. The sample holds approximately 1.5 million distinct CDR3 sequences; about 31% are singletons and the top ten take around 11%. The sequence came from a woman aged 25-40 years in good health. Sequencing was performed on blood.

The CDR3 DNA is TGTGCCAGCAGCCCAACGATTGCAAGGAGCGAGACCCAGTACTTC. Translation: CASSPTIARSETQYF. The J gene is TRBJ2-7, the V gene TRBV7-2; D uncertain. The DNA end is a closer match to TRBJ2-5, so the J assignment may be wrong. This CDR3 contains 15 residues. Germline V CDR1 and CDR2: SGHTA, FQGNSA.